The sequence of this T cell receptor (beta chain) was determined in a study of blood T cell repertoires in COVID-19. On the study more broadly: T cells, B-cell-depleted T cells, or PBMCs provided the cDNA or gDNA that served as material.

V was pared by 0 bases and J by 4 bases, with 8 bases between. The CDR3 has 14 amino acids. Per the germline V gene, CDR1 is SGHRS and CDR2 is YFSETQ. Authors' data handling: Using reference gene primer amplification, nucleated cell counts were estimated. The protocol was immunoSEQ multiplex PCR, while the TCRdb copy is restricted to in-frame clones and leaves out a portion. The V and J calls and clone size come from that table; D and trimming were worked out from the DNA. In the table there are about 250,000 clones, approximately 90% of which are singletons. All enrollees were roughly 18 to 95 years old and from fewer than 30 US areas. Participants' reported clinical history set cohort assignment.

Input material: PBMCs or T cells enriched from blood (not recorded which). The chain recombines TRBV5-1 with TRBJ1-5; D unresolved. This TCR was recovered from a middle-aged man who had recovered from COVID-19. This CDR3 is CASSLGEGNQPQHF. The CDR3 DNA follows: TGCGCCAGCAGCTTGGGGGAGGGAAATCAGCCCCAGCATTTT.